Presented here are 24 T cell receptor beta chains from one specimen sequenced in a study of immune evolution from preneoplasia to lung adenocarcinoma (dated by TCRdb to the early 2020s). Libraries were built with the immunoSEQ multiplex PCR assay. Held by TCRdb, this immuneACCESS table contains in-frame sequences only and omits some clones. Under half of the omission traces to an unresolved V gene where checked; the cause of the rest is unknown. The sample includes 3,500 to 4,500 clones, with around 80% observed a single time. The ten largest account for more than 13% of the sample. The sequenced sample was FFPE adjacent normal lung tissue. The receptors here all came from a person aged 55 to 79 with lung adenocarcinoma.

J is TRBJ1-2 and V is TRBV5-4; no clear D gene. CDR3 size: 15 residues. Germline assignment: CDR1 SGHNT and CDR2 YYREEE (reference sequence). Deletions cut 4 bases from V and 6 bases from J, with 19 bases between. CDR3 in DNA: TGTGCCAGCAGCCTAGAGGCAGGATACCTCCATGGCTACACCTTC. This encodes CASSLEAGYLHGYTF. Supplemented by reference TRBV5-4 and TRBJ1-2, the full variable domain reads ETGVTQSPTHLIKTRGQQVTLRCSSQSGHNTVSWYQQALGQGPQFIFQYYREEENGRGNFPPRFSGLQFPNYSSELNVNALELDDSALYLCASSLEAGYLHGYTFGSGTRLTVV.

The gene calls are TRBV14 and TRBJ2-7; D might be TRBD1 (5 bases). The V gene's germline CDR1 is SGHDN and CDR2 FVKESK. Trimming removed 0 bases at V and 6 bases at J, with 15 bases between. CDR3 length equals 15 residues. CDR3 bases: TGTGCCAGCAGCCAAGATTCAGGGTTATTCTCCGAGCAGTACTTC. Translated, it gives CASSQDSGLFSEQYF.

The chain links TRBV4-3 to TRBJ2-7; the D gene could be TRBD1 or TRBD2 (5 bases each). The CDR3 extends over 14 amino acids. The germline gives CDR1 LGHNA, CDR2 YSLEER. Trimming shortened V by 1 base and J by 6 bases, and 13 bases separated the two germline ends. The CDR3 here is CASSQGGPRSEQYF. CDR3 nucleotide sequence: TGCGCCAGCAGCCAAGGGGGACCCAGAAGCGAGCAGTACTTC.

The chain links TRBV5-6 to TRBJ2-2; D is uncertain. Trimming took 4 bases from V and 1 from J, leaving 2 bases between them. CDR1 and CDR2 from the germline V gene are SGHDT and YYEEEE. CDR3 length equals 12 residues. The CDR3 here is CASSRNTGELFF. The CDR3 region has the DNA TGTGCCAGCAGCCGGAACACCGGGGAGCTGTTTTTT.

The V gene is TRBV28, the J gene TRBJ1-4; D is undetermined. Trimming cost V 6 bases and J 0 bases, with 8 bases left between them. This CDR3 comprises 14 residues. The germline V gene encodes CDR1 MDHEN and CDR2 SYDVKM. The CDR3, as DNA: TGTGCCAGCAGCTCTATATCAACTAATGAAAAACTGTTTTTT. Its translation is CASSSISTNEKLFF.

The V and J genes are TRBV7-8 and TRBJ2-7; 10 positions match TRBD2. Germline CDR1 SGHVS, CDR2 FQNEAQ. This CDR3 comprises 15 residues. The junction had 4 bases not matched to a gene; V was cut back by 2 bases and J by 3 bases. CDR3 nucleotide sequence: TGTGCCAGCAGCTTAATAAGCGGGAGGGACTACGAGCAGTACTTC. Its protein product is CASSLISGRDYEQYF.

In the case of this clone: Within the sample, other DNA sequences also encode this same CDR3. This chain links TRBV2 with TRBJ1-2; no firm D call. Between the trimmed V and J ends, which lost 8 bases and 2 bases, there was a span of 6 bases. Germline V CDR1 and CDR2: SNHLY, FYNNEI. This CDR3 region has 11 residues. DNA for the CDR3: TGTGCCAGCGTGGAAAACTATGGCTACACCTTC. Translation gives CASVENYGYTF.

The CDR3 loop reads CASSPQGFGETQYF. The CDR3 DNA is TGTGCCAGCAGTCCACAGGGCTTTGGGGAGACCCAGTACTTC. The chain carries TRBV7-9 and TRBJ2-5, with TRBD1 as a possible D gene (6 bases). Per germline, CDR1 SEHNR and CDR2 FQNEAQ (reference sequence). The CDR3 spans 14 residues. Trimming took 6 bases from V and 5 from J, leaving 16 bases between them.

The chain is built from TRBV20-1 and TRBJ2-3; D remains ambiguous. This CDR3 comprises 11 residues. The ends were cut back, 4 bases at V and 6 bases at J, with 8 bases in the middle. Germline CDR1 and CDR2: DFQATT and SNEGSKA (reference sequence). DNA of the CDR3: TGCAGTGCTACCAGCGCCGATACGCAGTATTTT. Amino acids: CSATSADTQYF.

The V call is TRBV4-1, the J call TRBJ1-2; the D gene is possibly TRBD1 (5 bases). Between the trimmed V and J ends, which lost 0 bases and 0 bases, there was a span of 17 bases. Germline V gene lookup returns CDR1 MGHRA and CDR2 YSYEKL. The CDR3 loop spans 18 amino acids. The CDR3 here is CASSQDPARAQTNYGYTF. CDR3 bases: TGCGCCAGCAGCCAAGATCCCGCCAGGGCACAAACTAACTATGGCTACACCTTC.

This chain joins TRBV30 and TRBJ1-1; the D is unclear. V lost 6 bases to trimming and J lost 9 bases, with 20 bases between them. This CDR3 is built from 13 residues. CDR1 and CDR2 from the germline V gene are GTSNPN and SVGIG (reference sequence). The CDR3 loop is CACRRDSQTKAFF. In nucleotides, the CDR3 is TGTGCCTGCAGAAGAGACTCCCAAACTAAAGCTTTCTTT. Combining the CDR3 with reference TRBV30 and TRBJ1-1 gives the whole variable domain SQTIHQWPATLVQPVGSPLSLECTVEGTSNPNLYWYRQAAGRGLQLLFYSVGIGQISSEVPQNLSASRPQDRQFILSSKKLLLSDSGFYLCACRRDSQTKAFFGQGTRLTVV.

V is TRBV19 and J is TRBJ2-1; possibly TRBD1 for D (6 bases). The CDR3 has 17 residues. Per germline, CDR1 LNHDA and CDR2 SQIVND (reference sequence). V was shortened by 0 bases and J by 0 bases, with 12 bases between the two germline ends. CDR3 sequence reads: CASSIDRGGSSYNEQFF. The CDR3 DNA sequence: TGTGCCAGTAGTATAGACAGGGGTGGGAGCTCCTACAATGAGCAGTTCTTC.

By sample fraction, this clone is large. This sequence joins TRBV11-3 and TRBJ2-1; 8 nucleotides match TRBD1. The CDR3 contains 15 residues. Germline-derived CDR1 and CDR2 are SGHNT and YENEEA. The V and J ends lost 2 bases and 0 bases, in that order; junction bases with no gene match: 0. Here the CDR3 reads CASSLTGGSYNEQFF. In DNA form, the CDR3 reads TGTGCCAGCAGCTTAACAGGGGGCTCCTACAATGAGCAGTTCTTC.

The chain links TRBV6-1 to TRBJ2-2, with a tentative D call TRBD2 (6 bases). The V end lost 7 bases, the J end lost 8 bases, and 14 bases lay between the germline ends. Germline V gene sequence: CDR1 MNHNS, CDR2 SASEGT. CDR3 size: 13 residues. The CDR3 region is CASMELAGGELFF. CDR3 nucleotide sequence: TGTGCCAGCATGGAGCTGGCGGGGGGGGAGCTGTTTTTT.

The rearrangement joins TRBV19 to TRBJ1-3; weak D call: TRBD1 (6 bases). Deletions cut 6 bases from V and 4 bases from J, with 19 bases between. The germline V gene has CDR1 LNHDA and CDR2 SQIVND (reference sequence). This CDR3 region has 16 residues. The CDR3 spells CASSNHQGGYGNTIYF. The CDR3 DNA reads as TGTGCCAGTAGCAACCACCAAGGGGGTTACGGAAACACCATATATTTT.

This clone was found a few times. The J gene is TRBJ2-2, the V gene TRBV9, with unresolved D. Trimming shortened V by 0 bases and J by 7 bases, and 19 bases separated the two germline ends. Germline V gene sequence: CDR1 SGDLS, CDR2 YYNGEE. This CDR3 contains 17 residues. The CDR3 coding sequence is TGTGCCAGCAGCGTAGTAGTAGGTGACCCCAAGGGCGGGGAGCTGTTTTTT. Its translation: CASSVVVGDPKGGELFF. Combining the CDR3 with reference TRBV9 and TRBJ2-2 gives the whole variable domain DSGVTQTPKHLITATGQRVTLRCSPRSGDLSVYWYQQSLDQGLQFLIQYYNGEERAKGNILERFSAQQFPDLHSELNLSSLELGDSALYFCASSVVVGDPKGGELFFGEGSRLTVL.

V and J are TRBV29-1 and TRBJ1-2; TRBD1 might be the D (5 bases). In germline, CDR1 is SQVTM, CDR2 ANQGSEA. The CDR3 has 14 residues. The V end lost 6 bases, the J end lost 2 bases, and 16 bases lay between the germline ends. In nucleotides, the CDR3 is TGCAGCGTGGCGGGCGGGGGGGTCAACTATGGCTACACCTTC. It encodes CSVAGGGVNYGYTF. Drawing the rest from reference TRBV29-1 and TRBJ1-2, the complete variable domain is SAVISQKPSRDICQRGTSLTIQCQVDSQVTMMFWYRQQPGQSLTLIATANQGSEATYESGFVIDKFPISRPNLTFSTLTVSNMSPEDSSIYLCSVAGGGVNYGYTFGSGTRLTVV.

The chain carries TRBV9 and TRBJ2-3; 8 bases are a match to TRBD2. The J segment lost 2 bases and the V segment lost 2 bases, leaving 1 base of the junction unmatched. Germline V gives CDR1 SGDLS, CDR2 YYNGEE. CDR3 size: 14 residues. The CDR3 protein is CASSVSGITDTQYF. The CDR3 DNA sequence: TGTGCCAGCAGCGTTAGCGGGATCACAGATACGCAGTATTTT.

The chain carries TRBV6-1 and TRBJ1-1; D may be TRBD1 (6 bases). The CDR3 spans 13 residues. Germline V gene sequence: CDR1 MNHNS, CDR2 SASEGT. The germline V and J ends were trimmed by 4 bases and 4 bases, with 10 bases remaining between them. CDR3 region: CASSVRGGTEAFF. In DNA form, the CDR3 reads TGTGCCAGCAGTGTTAGGGGGGGCACTGAAGCTTTCTTT.

This clone was picked up one time. The chain links TRBV29-1 to TRBJ2-3; 10 bases fit TRBD2. The germline gives CDR1 SQVTM, CDR2 ANQGSEA. The CDR3 extends over 15 amino acids. The V gene end was trimmed by 3 bases and the J gene end by 3 bases; junction bases not matched to a gene: 6. As DNA, the CDR3 is TGCAGCGTTGAGCGAGCGGGAGGGAAGACAGATACGCAGTATTTT. Translating gives CSVERAGGKTDTQYF.

The chain recombines TRBV5-8 with TRBJ1-1; 10 bases are a match to TRBD1. The V segment lost 4 bases and the J segment 12 bases; nucleotides outside the gene matches: 24. CDR3 length equals 18 residues. Germline V lookup: CDR1 SGHTS, CDR2 YDEGEE. CDR3 nucleotides: TGTGCCAGCAGCCCGAGAGGGACAGGGGCCCGGTCTTTGTCGGGGACTTTCTTT. Its protein product is CASSPRGTGARSLSGTFF.

The CDR3 region has the DNA TGTGCCAGTAGTGGGATTGGGACAGACGGAACTGAAGCTTTCTTT. Protein product: CASSGIGTDGTEAFF. This sequence joins TRBV19 and TRBJ1-1, with TRBD1 identical over 7 bases. CDR1 and CDR2 from the germline V gene are LNHDA and SQIVND (reference sequence). V trimming: 5 bases; J trimming: 5 bases; junction bases outside the gene matches: 11. CDR3 length: 15 amino acids.

The chain couples TRBV7-8 to TRBJ2-3, with unresolved D. The CDR3 runs to 14 residues. CDR1 and CDR2 (germline): SGHVS, FQNEAQ. V dropped 5 bases and J dropped 7 bases, with 16 bases sitting between them. CDR3 nucleotides: TGTGCCAGCAGCCTTCTGGTGGGCGGTTATACGCAGTATTTT. Amino acids: CASSLLVGGYTQYF.

This clone was seen once. This chain links TRBV6-6 with TRBJ2-7, with TRBD1 matching 10 bases. The V gene end was trimmed by 6 bases and the J gene end by 5 bases; junction bases not matched to a gene: 10. In germline, CDR1 is MNHNY, CDR2 SVGAGI (reference sequence). There are 15 residues in the CDR3. The CDR3 bases are TGTGCCAGCAGCGTTAACCGGGACAGGGGAGACGAGCAGTACTTC. It encodes CASSVNRDRGDEQYF.